The 24 T cell receptor beta chains below were found in one sample sequenced in a study of blood T cell repertoires in COVID-19. Method: immunoSEQ multiplex PCR; TCRdb's copy keeps in-frame clones and lacks some. Of some 100,000 clones in the sample, 80% were seen once. The specimen was peripheral blood. The receptor set was obtained from a woman in her 70s with acute or convalescent COVID-19.

The J gene is TRBJ1-1, the V gene TRBV20-1; 7 positions agree with TRBD1. Germline CDR1 and CDR2: DFQATT and SNEGSKA (reference sequence). The CDR3 sequence is 15 residues long. The ends lost 3 bases at V and 7 bases at J; junction bases unmatched: 14. CDR3 protein: CSASNRGSLTGEAFF. The CDR3 DNA is TGCAGTGCTAGTAACAGGGGCTCGCTGACGGGTGAAGCTTTCTTT.

In its sample, this clone was seen once. V gene TRBV6-5 combines with J gene TRBJ1-5, with TRBD1 as a possible D gene (5 bases). Trimming left V 7 bases short and J 2 bases short, with 15 bases between. This CDR3 contains 15 residues. The germline V gene encodes CDR1 MNHEY and CDR2 SVGAGI. In nucleotides, the CDR3 is TGTGCCAGCAATGGGGGGGTATTGGGCAATCAGCCCCAGCATTTT. The encoded protein is CASNGGVLGNQPQHF.

Written as DNA, the CDR3 is TGTGCCAGCCGTCCGGGACTAGCGGATCGTAGGCAGTTCTTC. The encoded protein is CASRPGLADRRQFF. The gene calls are TRBV6-5 and TRBJ2-1, with TRBD2 matching 11 bases. CDR1 and CDR2 (germline): MNHEY, SVGAGI. J was trimmed by 12 bases and V by 8 bases; bases with no gene match: 12. The CDR3 totals 14 residues.

V gene TRBV19 combines with J gene TRBJ1-4; no clear D. There are 19 residues in the CDR3. Trimming took 4 bases from V and 0 from J, leaving 21 bases between them. Germline values: CDR1 LNHDA, CDR2 SQIVND (reference sequence). In DNA form, the CDR3 reads TGTGCCAGTAGTAGGCTGGGCGGGTATACAACTGCAACTAATGAAAAACTGTTTTTT. Encoded protein: CASSRLGGYTTATNEKLFF. The variable domain in full, with the rest retrieved from reference TRBV19 and TRBJ1-4, is DGGITQSPKYLFRKEGQNVTLSCEQNLNHDAMYWYRQDPGQGLRLIYYSQIVNDFQKGDIAEGYSVSREKKESFPLTVTSAQKNPTAFYLCASSRLGGYTTATNEKLFFGSGTQLSVL.

V and J are TRBV19 and TRBJ1-3; 9 bases line up with TRBD1. The CDR3 is made up of 16 amino acids. Per germline, CDR1 LNHDA and CDR2 SQIVND (reference sequence). V gave up 7 bases and J gave up 0 bases; unmatched junction bases: 7. The CDR3: CASTDRGSFSGNTIYF. The DNA of the CDR3 is TGTGCCAGTACCGACAGGGGGTCCTTCTCTGGAAACACCATATATTTT.

The chain has TRBV30 and TRBJ1-1; D unresolved. V shed 5 bases and J shed 6 bases, with 19 bases lying between them. The germline CDR1 and CDR2 sequences are GTSNPN and SVGIG (reference sequence). The length of the CDR3 is 14 residues. CDR3 protein: CAWSPGREISEAFF. The CDR3 DNA reads as TGTGCCTGGTCCCCCGGCCGGGAGATTTCTGAAGCTTTCTTT.

J is TRBJ1-6 and V is TRBV5-5; D is unresolved. Germline lookup yields CDR1 SGHKS and CDR2 YYEKEE (reference sequence). This CDR3 is 15 amino acids long. Trimming left V 4 bases short and J 5 bases short, with 13 bases between. CDR3 nucleotides: TGTGCCAGCAGCCTCTCGACGGGGAATAATTCACCCCTCCACTTT. Its translation is CASSLSTGNNSPLHF.

This clone was seen a single time. The rearrangement joins TRBV14 to TRBJ2-1, with 10 bases fitting TRBD2. V trimming: 2 bases; J trimming: 1 base; junction bases outside the gene matches: 5. From germline, CDR1 is SGHDN and CDR2 FVKESK. This CDR3 comprises 17 residues. CDR3 in amino acids: CASSQLSSGGSYNEQFF. The CDR3 nucleotides read TGTGCCAGCAGCCAACTATCTAGCGGGGGTTCCTACAATGAGCAGTTCTTC.

The chain has TRBV11-2 and TRBJ1-3, with D possibly TRBD1 on 5 matching bases. CDR1 is SGHAT, CDR2 FQNNGV, per germline. The germline V and J ends were trimmed by 5 bases and 9 bases, with 20 bases remaining between them. The CDR3 consists of 15 residues. In DNA form, the CDR3 reads TGTGCCAGCAGCCCCCAAGGGGCGTGGGGGGGCACCATATATTTT. Encoded protein: CASSPQGAWGGTIYF.

The V call is TRBV5-1, the J call TRBJ1-4, with D possibly matching TRBD1 (6 bases). The CDR3 has 13 amino acids. The V end lost 5 bases, the J end lost 2 bases, and 7 bases lay between the germline ends. Germline assignment: CDR1 SGHRS and CDR2 YFSETQ. For the CDR3, the DNA is TGCGCCAGCAGAACAGGGACTAATGAAAAACTGTTTTTT. As protein: CASRTGTNEKLFF.

The chain joins TRBV11-2 to TRBJ1-1; perhaps TRBD1 as D (6 bases). The CDR3 length is 13 residues. V was shortened by 8 bases and J by 12 bases, with 22 bases between the two germline ends. CDR1 is SGHAT, CDR2 FQNNGV, per germline. This CDR3 is CASSRGAAEVTFF. CDR3 coding DNA: TGTGCCAGCTCGCGGGGGGCGGCGGAGGTGACTTTCTTT.

V is TRBV7-3 and J is TRBJ2-3; 10 bases are a match to TRBD1. CDR3 length equals 17 residues. Germline V gene sequence: CDR1 SGHTA, CDR2 FQGTGA. Trimming removed 1 base from V and 4 bases from J; junction bases left unmatched: 8. In DNA, the CDR3 is TGTGCCAGCAGCTTAAATGCCCGGACAGGGGGGGCAGATACGCAGTATTTT. Protein: CASSLNARTGGADTQYF.

This clone was found a few times. V usage is TRBV18 and J usage is TRBJ2-7; 7 positions match TRBD2. V shed 4 bases, J shed 7 bases, and the junction held 10 bases outside the gene matches. Germline CDR1 KGHSH, CDR2 LQKENI. This CDR3 has 14 amino acids. CDR3 coding DNA: TGTGCCAGCTCACTTGGGGGAGGGTCTCGGGAGCAGTACGTC. Translation: CASSLGGGSREQYV.

The gene calls are TRBV18 and TRBJ1-2; D is unresolved. Trimming stripped 3 bases from V and 3 bases from J, with 5 bases between. CDR1 and CDR2 from the germline V gene are KGHSH and LQKENI. This CDR3 comprises 12 residues. CDR3 DNA sequence: TGTGCCAGCTCACCGGCAGACTATGGCTACACCTTC. It translates to CASSPADYGYTF.

The J gene is TRBJ1-6, the V gene TRBV9, with TRBD1 matching over 9 bases. CDR3 length: 16 amino acids. The J segment lost 0 bases and the V segment lost 3 bases, leaving 1 base of the junction unmatched. Germline V gene data show CDR1 as SGDLS and CDR2 as YYNGEE. CDR3 nucleotides: TGTGCCAGCAGCGGACAGGGGGACTCCTATAATTCACCCCTCCACTTT. Amino acids: CASSGQGDSYNSPLHF.

The rearrangement uses TRBV19 and TRBJ1-1; 11 positions match TRBD1. V was clipped by 5 bases and J by 6 bases; unmatched bases: 11. The CDR3 spans 16 residues. Germline CDR1 LNHDA, CDR2 SQIVND (reference sequence). DNA for the CDR3: TGTGCCAGTAGTTTGAGGGGACAGGGGGGTATCCCTGAAGCTTTCTTT. Protein sequence: CASSLRGQGGIPEAFF. The full variable domain, with the rest looked up from reference TRBV19 and TRBJ1-1, is DGGITQSPKYLFRKEGQNVTLSCEQNLNHDAMYWYRQDPGQGLRLIYYSQIVNDFQKGDIAEGYSVSREKKESFPLTVTSAQKNPTAFYLCASSLRGQGGIPEAFFGQGTRLTVV.

The V call is TRBV14, the J call TRBJ1-2; TRBD1 matches at 7 bases. V lost 2 bases to trimming and J lost 6 bases; unmatched junction nucleotides: 3. The CDR3 length is 13 residues. CDR1 and CDR2 from the germline V gene are SGHDN and FVKESK. Here the CDR3 DNA reads TGTGCCAGCAGCCAAACAGGGGCGGATGGCTACACCTTC. This translates into CASSQTGADGYTF.

The V and J genes are TRBV5-1 and TRBJ1-3, with 9 bases fitting TRBD1. Germline loops: CDR1 SGHRS, CDR2 YFSETQ. This CDR3 region has 16 residues. The V and J ends lost 5 bases and 2 bases, in that order; junction bases with no gene match: 8. CDR3 coding DNA: TGCGCCAGCAGAGGCTCGGACAGGGGACCTGGAAACACCATATATTTT. As protein: CASRGSDRGPGNTIYF. Full variable domain (outside the CDR3, taken from reference TRBV5-1 and TRBJ1-3): KAGVTQTPRYLIKTRGQQVTLSCSPISGHRSVSWYQQTPGQGLQFLFEYFSETQRNKGNFPGRFSGRQFSNSRSEMNVSTLELGDSALYLCASRGSDRGPGNTIYFGEGSWLTVV.

V and J are TRBV30 and TRBJ2-5; 8 bases align to TRBD2. CDR1 GTSNPN and CDR2 SVGIG come from the germline V gene (reference sequence). The length of the CDR3 is 12 residues. The junction had 3 bases not matched to a gene; V was cut back by 5 bases and J by 4 bases. CDR3 in DNA: TGTGCCTGGGCCACTAGCGGAGAGACCCAGTACTTC. Its protein is CAWATSGETQYF.

The J gene is TRBJ1-5, the V gene TRBV28, with 9 bases that match TRBD1. V lost 6 bases, J lost 9 bases, and 6 bases stayed unmatched. The CDR3 length is 13 residues. Germline lookup yields CDR1 MDHEN and CDR2 SYDVKM. CDR3: CASSETGGRPQHF. In DNA, the CDR3 is TGTGCCAGCAGCGAGACAGGGGGACGGCCCCAGCATTTT.

J is TRBJ2-5 and V is TRBV20-1; TRBD2 is a possible D gene (5 bases). The CDR3 loop spans 11 amino acids. V was clipped by 3 bases and J by 3 bases, with 5 bases between them. Germline V gene data show CDR1 as DFQATT and CDR2 as SNEGSKA (reference sequence). CDR3 sequence reads: CSASGEETQYF. In DNA form, the CDR3 reads TGCAGTGCTAGCGGGGAAGAGACCCAGTACTTC.

V gene TRBV28 combines with J gene TRBJ1-3; the D gene is possibly TRBD1 (5 bases). Between the trimmed V and J ends, which lost 6 bases and 4 bases, there was a span of 22 bases. Looked up from germline, CDR1 is MDHEN and CDR2 is SYDVKM. The CDR3 consists of 17 residues. The CDR3 sequence: CASSLPEGVKGGNTIYF. CDR3 nucleotide sequence: TGTGCCAGCAGCTTGCCGGAAGGGGTTAAAGGCGGAAACACCATATATTTT.

This chain connects TRBV6-6 to TRBJ2-1; D is ambiguous. With 3 bases removed from V and 8 bases from J, the gap between germline ends came to 11 bases. The CDR3 runs to 13 residues. The germline CDR1 and CDR2 sequences are MNHNY and SVGAGI (reference sequence). CDR3 sequence (DNA): TGTGCCAGCAGTTATTTAAGAGGCGATGAGCAGTTCTTC. This gives the protein CASSYLRGDEQFF.

V is TRBV30 and J is TRBJ2-2; 7 positions match TRBD1. Germline V gene sequence: CDR1 GTSNPN, CDR2 SVGIG (reference sequence). V dropped 4 bases and J dropped 4; count of bases not matched to a gene: 6. This CDR3 has 14 residues. As DNA, the CDR3 is TGTGCCTGGATGACCAGGGGGACCACCGGGGAGCTGTTTTTT. This translates into CAWMTRGTTGELFF.